Reported below is one T cell receptor beta chain. There is no known antigen for this receptor. No clone much larger than this one lies a single base away; base qualities are absent. This sample is part of a study of blood T cell repertoires in COVID-19 (dated by TCRdb to 2018 to 2021). Study-level background: The collaborator samples originated in the United States, Italy and Spain and spanned the acute and convalescent phases of COVID-19. The material from the prospective study consisted of cDNA or gDNA derived from T cells, B-cell-depleted T cells, or PBMCs. Deeply sampled blood TCRbeta repertoires from subjects exposed to, actively infected with, or recovered from COVID-19 were included in the dataset. A freely available public database, intended as a resource for researchers studying the immune response to SARS-CoV-2, is where the repertoires were released. Samples were obtained from the ongoing ImmuneRACE study (first 160 participants) and from some 1,300 subjects provided by 6 global collaborators. Nearly every sample came with metadata listing a de-identified subject ID, COVID-19 status, age in years and sex. Where HLA class I and class II types were available, the types were taken from metadata supplied by the sample provider, not from assay-based typing.

CDR1 and CDR2 (DFQATT, SNEGSKA) derive from the germline V gene (reference sequence). The CDR3 covers 11 residues, taking in both the cysteine and the phenylalanine. Only the CDR3 part of the read is kept: 33 bases, read in frame from the first base. Relative to germline, V is missing 6 bases and J is missing 6 bases, with 3 bases of the junction outside any gene match. Another Seattle source contributed samples from volunteer blood donors who had recovered from COVID-19. Whole blood was collected in K2EDTA tubes by collaborating institutions according to the institutions' own protocols. For TCRbeta analysis, collaborators shipped samples as frozen whole blood, isolated PBMCs, or DNA extracted from either of those sample types. What the authors observed across the whole study: Clinical and demographic metadata were provided uncurated, with the amount varying by source and participant.

TCRbeta CDR3 regions were amplified from genomic DNA by means of the immunoSEQ Assay, a bias-controlled multiplex PCR. The original pipeline was this. The number of nucleated cells in each sample was estimated from the amplification of reference gene primers within the assay. Sequence reads were collapsed and filtered to measure the absolute abundance of every unique TCRbeta CDR3 rearrangement. For each sample, productive Simpson clonality was calculated as the square root of Simpson's diversity index over productive rearrangements. TCRdb mirrors the immuneACCESS table, restricted to in-frame sequences. Some clones are absent from its copies; in checked studies, under half trace to an unresolved V gene, and the reason for the others is unknown. That table furnishes V, J and clone size, whereas the DNA furnished D and trimming. The sample table lists about 220,000 clones, under 90% of them with a count of one. Jointly, the top ten make up 4.5% to 5.5% of the sample.

The sequence links TRBV20-1 to TRBJ1-1, and 8 junctional nucleotides match TRBD1. The origin of this receptor is a woman aged 60-70 years who had recovered from COVID-19. The sample consisted of peripheral blood. The nucleotide sequence is given as TGCAGTGCGGGACAGGTCGCTGAAGCTTTCTTT. Its product reads: CSAGQVAEAFF.